The next 5 T cell receptor beta chains were all read from a single sample in a study of T cell responses to AZD1222 COVID-19 vaccine. Using immunoSEQ multiplex PCR, the repertoire was profiled, and TCRdb retains in-frame clones only, with some absent. This sample carries 95,000 to 100,000 clones, approximately 86% of them seen once, and the ten largest clones take 1.2% to 1.5%. This material consisted of peripheral blood, taken on day 0 of AZD1222 vaccination. The receptors were gathered from an adult in good health.

This clone has a single count. The chain combines TRBV7-3 with TRBJ2-2, with 9 bases matching TRBD2. CDR3 length: 17 amino acids. V trimming: 2 bases; J trimming: 3 bases; junction bases outside the gene matches: 7. The V gene's germline CDR1 is SGHTA and CDR2 FQGTGA. The CDR3 region is CASSLGTSQTYTGELFF. The DNA of the CDR3 is TGTGCCAGCAGCTTAGGGACTAGCCAGACCTACACCGGGGAGCTGTTTTTT. Based on the CDR3 plus reference TRBV7-3 and TRBJ2-2, the full variable domain is GAGVSQTPSNKVTEKGKYVELRCDPISGHTALYWYRQSLGQGPEFLIYFQGTGAADDSGLPNDRFFAVRPEGSVSTLKIQRTERGDSAVYLCASSLGTSQTYTGELFFGEGSRLTVL.

This chain uses TRBV28 with TRBJ1-1, with D possibly being TRBD1 (5 bases). CDR1 and CDR2 (germline): MDHEN, SYDVKM. Trimming pared 4 bases from V and 7 bases from J, leaving 19 bases between. This CDR3 contains 15 residues. This CDR3 reads CASSSYGRGRDEAFF. The DNA of the CDR3 is TGTGCCAGCAGTTCATACGGACGTGGCAGGGATGAAGCTTTCTTT.

The chain links TRBV20-1 to TRBJ1-6; 7 bases align to TRBD1. The CDR3 is made up of 16 amino acids. Germline assignment: CDR1 DFQATT and CDR2 SNEGSKA (reference sequence). Losses at the gene ends were 3 bases for V and 5 bases for J; bases not matched to a gene: 10. CDR3 nucleotide sequence: TGCAGTGCTAGTGCCAACGGGGACAGAGATAATTCACCCCTCCACTTT. This encodes CSASANGDRDNSPLHF.

This clone was detected only once. The V call is TRBV30, the J call TRBJ1-6, with 8 bases that match TRBD1. With 2 bases clipped from V and 5 bases from J, the junction kept 8 bases outside the gene matches. The germline V gene encodes CDR1 GTSNPN and CDR2 SVGIG (reference sequence). This CDR3 contains 16 residues. The CDR3 DNA reads as TGTGCCTGGAGTCCCCCGGACAGGGTTAATAATTCACCCCTCCACTTT. Its translation: CAWSPPDRVNNSPLHF. The full variable domain, completed using reference TRBV30 and TRBJ1-6, is SQTIHQWPATLVQPVGSPLSLECTVEGTSNPNLYWYRQAAGRGLQLLFYSVGIGQISSEVPQNLSASRPQDRQFILSSKKLLLSDSGFYLCAWSPPDRVNNSPLHFGNGTRLTVT.

The chain combines TRBV7-2 with TRBJ1-1; D is unclear. The germline CDR1 and CDR2 sequences are SGHTA and FQGNSA. This CDR3 is 13 amino acids long. The ends were cut back, 4 bases at V and 5 bases at J, with 11 bases in the middle. CDR3 in DNA: TGTGCCAGCAGCTCGGGAGTGTATACTGAAGCTTTCTTT. Encoded protein: CASSSGVYTEAFF.